These 3 T cell receptor beta chains were all obtained from the same sample, sequenced in a study of T cell repertoires in cytomegalovirus infection. TCRdb re-derived calls from the reads in MiXCR, one entry per CDR3 protein. The table has a few hundred thousand distinct CDR3 sequences, approximately 26% seen once; the top ten hold roughly an eighth. Material for sequencing was PBMCs. The source of these receptors is a human donor in good health (CMV status not recorded). Some clones in this sample may be carry-over from other donors' samples.

The chain combines TRBV29-1 with TRBJ2-1; 7 bases agree with TRBD2. Germline V gene data show CDR1 as SQVTM and CDR2 as ANQGSEA. The CDR3 has 14 residues. Germline trimming cut 4 bases from V and 2 bases from J; bases unmatched to any gene: 5. The CDR3 sequence: CSVGVAGTYNEQFF. The CDR3 nucleotides read TGCAGCGTTGGAGTAGCGGGCACCTACAATGAGCAGTTCTTC.

This rearrangement joins TRBV6-6 to TRBJ1-2, with D uncertain. Germline CDR1 reads MNHNY; CDR2 reads SVGAGI (reference sequence). The V gene lost 8 bases and the J gene lost 2 bases, with 15 bases spanning the gap. The CDR3 sequence is 14 residues long. CDR3 residues: CASPAGFPNYGYTF. The CDR3 DNA sequence: TGTGCCAGCCCGGCAGGTTTTCCGAACTATGGCTACACCTTC.

The V and J genes are TRBV30 and TRBJ1-5, with 8 bases identical to TRBD1. Germline V gives CDR1 GTSNPN, CDR2 SVGIG (reference sequence). This CDR3 comprises 15 residues. The V and J ends lost 3 bases and 3 bases, in that order; junction bases with no gene match: 7. The CDR3 region is CAWRETGVPNQPQHF. CDR3 DNA: TGTGCCTGGAGAGAGACAGGGGTTCCCAATCAGCCCCAGCATTTT. Supplemented by reference TRBV30 and TRBJ1-5, the full variable domain reads SQTIHQWPATLVQPVGSPLSLECTVEGTSNPNLYWYRQAAGRGLQLLFYSVGIGQISSEVPQNLSASRPQDRQFILSSKKLLLSDSGFYLCAWRETGVPNQPQHFGDGTRLSIL.